This TCR beta chain was observed in a study of cytotoxic CD8 clonotypes in ibrutinib-treated CLL. Study details: Sequencing produced an average of about 260,000 productive templates and tens of thousands of productive rearrangements per sample.

The data were produced by immunoSEQ multiplex PCR, yet TCRdb's version contains in-frame clones alone and is incomplete. The sample yields about 68,000 clones, roughly two thirds seen once. As for this clone: Its target is not known.

General study findings and limits: A rise in clonality was seen at ibrutinib response, and a fall back toward baseline was seen at progression. With treatment, public clonotypes, which were uncommon, either contracted or remained stable.

The germline V gene has CDR1 SGDLS and CDR2 YYNGEE. V gave up 4 bases and J gave up 2 bases, with 15 bases separating them. There are 15 residues in the CDR3. The rearrangement links TRBV9 to TRBJ1-1, with TRBD1 as a possible D gene (5 bases). The input for sequencing was PBMCs, taken after 12 months of ibrutinib treatment. The clonotype comes from a human donor with chronic lymphocytic leukemia. Here the CDR3 reads CASSPRWGPNTEAFF. The CDR3 coding sequence is TGTGCCAGCAGCCCTCGATGGGGACCAAACACTGAAGCTTTCTTT.